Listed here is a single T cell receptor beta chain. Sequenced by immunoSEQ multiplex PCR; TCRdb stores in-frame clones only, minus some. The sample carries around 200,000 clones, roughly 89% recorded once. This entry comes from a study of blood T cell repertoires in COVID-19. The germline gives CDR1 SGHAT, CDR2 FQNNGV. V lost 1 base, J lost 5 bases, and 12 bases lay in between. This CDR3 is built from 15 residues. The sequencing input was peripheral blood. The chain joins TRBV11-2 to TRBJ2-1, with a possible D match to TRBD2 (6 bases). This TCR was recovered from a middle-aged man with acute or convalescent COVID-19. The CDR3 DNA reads TGTGCCAGCAGCTTAGGAAGTAGCGGTCACAATGAGCAGTTCTTC. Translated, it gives CASSLGSSGHNEQFF. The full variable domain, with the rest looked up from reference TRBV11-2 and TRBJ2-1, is EAGVAQSPRYKIIEKRQSVAFWCNPISGHATLYWYQQILGQGPKLLIQFQNNGVVDDSQLPKDRFSAERLKGVDSTLKIQPAKLEDSAVYLCASSLGSSGHNEQFFGPGTRLTVL.